This T cell receptor beta chain is drawn from a study of OX40 agonist ivuxolimab in advanced cancers. V was trimmed by 2 bases and J by 6 bases, leaving 11 bases between them. The CDR3 is 14 residues long. Germline CDR1 MGHRA, CDR2 YSYEKL. Here immunoSEQ multiplex PCR was the method, and the copy in TCRdb shows in-frame clones only, minus some. The repertoire holds approximately 65,000 clones, with nearly 90% as singletons. This specimen was CD4+ or CD8+ T cells sorted from blood, taken in a trial of the OX40 agonist ivuxolimab. The receptor was isolated from an adult with an advanced solid tumor such as melanoma, head and neck, liver or kidney cancer. The rearrangement links TRBV4-1 to TRBJ2-1, with a possible D match to TRBD2 (5 bases). Here the CDR3 reads CASSQSDSINEQFF. The CDR3 DNA follows: TGCGCCAGCAGCCAATCGGACTCTATCAATGAGCAGTTCTTC.